The 14 T cell receptor beta chains below were found in one sample sequenced in a study of T cells in Graves' hyperthyroidism and ophthalmopathy. Amplified TCR beta CDR3 regions derived from RNA transcripts. Using the HTBI primer set, a first-round RT-PCR was run on the TCR CDR3. Each CDR3 protein gets one entry after TCRdb re-called the multiplex PCR reads with MiXCR. This repertoire shows a few hundred thousand distinct CDR3 sequences, under 20% found once; its top ten account for roughly two fifths. The sample comprised blood. These receptors were obtained from a man between 18 and 35 years old with Graves' ophthalmopathy.

This clonotype was recorded many times. Here the CDR3 reads CASREGWLIYEQYF. Here the CDR3 DNA reads TGTGCCAGCAGGGAGGGTTGGTTGATCTACGAGCAGTACTTC. The J gene is TRBJ2-7, the V gene TRBV6-1; D might be TRBD2 (6 bases). Looked up from germline, CDR1 is MNHNS and CDR2 is SASEGT. The CDR3 runs to 14 residues. Trimming pared 6 bases from V and 3 bases from J, leaving 15 bases between.

This clonotype was seen more than once but under ten times. V is TRBV27 and J is TRBJ2-1, with D uncertain. V was trimmed by 3 bases and J by 2 bases, leaving 11 bases between them. CDR1 MNHEY and CDR2 SMNVEV come from the germline V gene (reference sequence). CDR3 size: 15 residues. CDR3 protein: CASSFLEVAYNEQFF. DNA for the CDR3: TGTGCCAGCAGTTTTTTGGAAGTTGCCTACAATGAGCAGTTCTTC.

The chain recombines TRBV10-3 with TRBJ1-2, with D possibly being TRBD1 (5 bases). V lost 6 bases to trimming and J lost 0 bases, with 14 bases between them. Germline-derived CDR1 and CDR2 are ENHRY and SYGVKD. The length of the CDR3 is 15 residues. CDR3 in DNA: TGTGCCATCAGCGGGGGGGGGGGAGCTAACTATGGCTACACCTTC. This translates into CAISGGGGANYGYTF.

This chain links TRBV5-1 with TRBJ2-1; 9 nucleotides align to TRBD1. CDR1 and CDR2 from the germline V gene are SGHRS and YFSETQ. This CDR3 comprises 15 residues. With V trimmed by 0 bases and J by 7 bases, 5 bases remained unmatched. The CDR3 protein is CASSLAGQGRNEQFF. As DNA, the CDR3 is TGCGCCAGCAGCTTGGCGGGACAGGGAAGGAATGAGCAGTTCTTC.

This clonotype is deemed medium-sized. The chain employs TRBV28 and TRBJ1-5; the D gene is possibly TRBD1 (5 bases). There are 15 residues in the CDR3. Trimming took 6 bases from V and 7 from J, leaving 19 bases between them. Per the germline V gene, CDR1 is MDHEN and CDR2 is SYDVKM. CDR3 sequence (DNA): TGTGCCAGCAGAGACCTTGGTGGGGCGCAGCAGCCCCAGCATTTT. Its protein product is CASRDLGGAQQPQHF.

This clonotype showed up many times. This chain connects TRBV28 to TRBJ1-1, with D unclear. The CDR3 is 13 residues long. Germline V gives CDR1 MDHEN, CDR2 SYDVKM. Trimming removed 4 bases at V and 11 bases at J, with 17 bases between. This CDR3 reads CASSSAPGDRAFF. CDR3 nucleotides: TGTGCCAGCAGTTCTGCGCCCGGGGATAGGGCTTTCTTT.

This chain connects TRBV20-1 to TRBJ2-1; either TRBD1 or TRBD2 may fit D (6 bases each). Trimming cost V 5 bases and J 8 bases, with 19 bases left between them. Germline values: CDR1 DFQATT, CDR2 SNEGSKA (reference sequence). This CDR3 region has 14 residues. The CDR3: CSASRGPSGDEQFF. The CDR3 DNA follows: TGCAGTGCTTCTCGGGGGCCCAGTGGAGATGAGCAGTTCTTC.

This clonotype was seen a few times. The rearrangement links TRBV27 to TRBJ2-5, with D possibly TRBD1 on 5 matching bases. Per the germline V gene, CDR1 is MNHEY and CDR2 is SMNVEV (reference sequence). The germline V and J ends were trimmed by 3 bases and 4 bases, with 12 bases remaining between them. The length of the CDR3 is 14 residues. CDR3 coding DNA: TGTGCCAGCAGTTTCTTCGGCCAGGGAGAGACCCAGTACTTC. Its translation: CASSFFGQGETQYF.

Many counts were recorded for this clonotype. V usage is TRBV24-1 and J usage is TRBJ1-1; D ambiguous. V gave up 3 bases and J gave up 3 bases, with 7 bases separating them. The CDR3 is 13 amino acids. CDR1 and CDR2 from the germline V gene are KGHDR and SFDVKD. The CDR3 bases are TGTGCCACCAGTGATGGCCTAGACACTGAAGCTTTCTTT. It codes for CATSDGLDTEAFF.

This clonotype was observed many times. This rearrangement joins TRBV7-2 to TRBJ1-1; D not certain. Germline-derived CDR1 and CDR2 are SGHTA and FQGNSA. V gave up 0 bases and J gave up 11 bases, with 13 bases separating them. The CDR3 has 13 residues. The chain's CDR3 is CASSLALVGLAFF. The CDR3 DNA reads as TGTGCCAGCAGCTTAGCCTTAGTTGGCTTGGCTTTCTTT.

Ten or more counts support this clonotype. V is TRBV28 and J is TRBJ2-3, with a tentative D call TRBD2 (6 bases). Germline CDR1 and CDR2: MDHEN and SYDVKM. V lost 3 bases and J 8 bases, leaving 15 bases between the germline ends. CDR3 size: 14 residues. CDR3 amino acids: CASSFGTGGSTQYF. DNA of the CDR3: TGTGCCAGCAGTTTTGGGACTGGGGGAAGTACGCAGTATTTT.

This clonotype was seen many times. V is TRBV3-1 and J is TRBJ1-5; D is unclear. CDR1 and CDR2 (germline): LGHDT, YNNKEL (reference sequence). V was pared by 0 bases and J by 6 bases, with 12 bases between. CDR3 length: 15 residues. CDR3 region: CASSQDSSRLQPQHF. The CDR3 nucleotides are TGTGCCAGCAGCCAAGATTCGTCCAGACTTCAGCCCCAGCATTTT. The entire variable domain, with the rest obtained from reference TRBV3-1 and TRBJ1-5, is as follows: DTAVSQTPKYLVTQMGNDKSIKCEQNLGHDTMYWYKQDSKKFLKIMFSYNNKELIINETVPNRFSPKSPDKAHLNLHINSLELGDSAVYFCASSQDSSRLQPQHFGDGTRLSIL.

V usage is TRBV11-2 and J usage is TRBJ1-1, with D possibly TRBD1 on 5 matching bases. CDR3 length: 14 residues. V was trimmed by 5 bases and J by 7 bases, leaving 17 bases between them. The germline CDR1 and CDR2 sequences are SGHAT and FQNNGV. The CDR3 sequence is CASSPSGGGVEAFF. CDR3 DNA sequence: TGTGCCAGCAGCCCAAGCGGGGGTGGAGTTGAAGCTTTCTTT.

This chain uses TRBV11-2 with TRBJ2-5, with 9 positions matching TRBD2. The V segment lost 4 bases and the J segment 4 bases; nucleotides outside the gene matches: 10. CDR1 and CDR2 from the germline V gene are SGHAT and FQNNGV. This CDR3 is built from 16 residues. The CDR3 region is CASSSWGAGGGETQYF. The CDR3 bases are TGTGCCAGCAGCTCCTGGGGCGCGGGGGGGGGAGAGACCCAGTACTTC.